Shown below are 18 T cell receptor beta chains from a single sample sequenced in a study of shared clonotypes between healthy human individuals. The protocol was immunoSEQ multiplex PCR, while the TCRdb copy is restricted to in-frame clones and leaves out a portion. This sample has over a million clones; 98% to 99% occur once, and the top ten carry roughly 0.35%. Material for sequencing was naive CD4+ T cells sorted from blood. As to subset: CD45RA+ positively selected. Every receptor here comes from a man aged 25 to 40 in good health.

The rearrangement joins TRBV4-2 to TRBJ2-5; TRBD1 might be the D (5 bases). Per germline, CDR1 LGHNA and CDR2 YNFKEQ. This CDR3 region has 16 residues. V shed 0 bases and J shed 5 bases, with 16 bases lying between them. CDR3: CASSQDSGAGQETQYF. Here the CDR3 DNA reads TGTGCCAGCAGCCAAGATAGTGGGGCCGGTCAGGAGACCCAGTACTTC.

This chain links TRBV6-5 with TRBJ1-1; unclear D gene. V was cut by 1 base and J by 3 bases, with 12 bases left in between. The germline gives CDR1 MNHEY, CDR2 SVGAGI. The CDR3 spans 15 residues. CDR3 region: CASSYYSLRDTEAFF. The CDR3, as DNA: TGTGCCAGCAGTTACTACAGTCTTAGAGACACTGAAGCTTTCTTT.

The chain joins TRBV7-2 to TRBJ2-7; 9 bases match TRBD1. The V gene's germline CDR1 is SGHTA and CDR2 FQGNSA. This CDR3 has 16 residues. After removal of 5 bases from V and 4 bases from J, the junction contained 12 bases not matched to a gene. CDR3 protein: CASSLGTGKNGYEQYF. The CDR3, as DNA: TGTGCCAGCAGCCTCGGGACAGGGAAGAACGGGTACGAGCAGTACTTC.

In its sample, this clone was seen a few times. This chain links TRBV5-4 with TRBJ2-7; a weak D match, TRBD1 (6 bases). Germline values: CDR1 SGHNT, CDR2 YYREEE (reference sequence). This CDR3 is built from 15 residues. V was clipped by 0 bases and J by 5 bases, with 15 bases between them. The CDR3, as DNA: TGTGCCAGCAGCTTGGGGGTGGGGGCAAAGAACGAGCAGTACTTC. It is translated as CASSLGVGAKNEQYF.

The rearrangement joins TRBV19 to TRBJ1-5, with a weak D call TRBD1 (6 bases). V lost 4 bases and J lost 5, with 12 bases in between. The CDR3 length is 14 residues. CDR1 and CDR2 from the germline V gene are LNHDA and SQIVND (reference sequence). The CDR3 DNA is TGTGCCAGTAGTAATAGGGGGATCTATCAGCCCCAGCATTTT. The encoded protein is CASSNRGIYQPQHF. The variable domain in full, with the rest retrieved from reference TRBV19 and TRBJ1-5, is DGGITQSPKYLFRKEGQNVTLSCEQNLNHDAMYWYRQDPGQGLRLIYYSQIVNDFQKGDIAEGYSVSREKKESFPLTVTSAQKNPTAFYLCASSNRGIYQPQHFGDGTRLSIL.

This clone has only one observation. The chain is built from TRBV7-2 and TRBJ1-2; D remains unclear. Germline lookup yields CDR1 SGHTA and CDR2 FQGNSA. The V end was cut by 0 bases, the J end by 6 bases, with 5 bases between. This CDR3 has 12 amino acids. The chain's CDR3 is CASSLARNGYTF. CDR3 bases: TGTGCCAGCAGCTTAGCTCGGAATGGCTACACCTTC.

The chain couples TRBV7-2 to TRBJ2-1; D might be TRBD2 (6 bases). The germline V gene encodes CDR1 SGHTA and CDR2 FQGNSA. The CDR3 covers 15 residues. V was pared by 1 base and J by 4 bases, with 11 bases between. The CDR3 is CASSLEGLAYNEQFF. CDR3 bases: TGTGCCAGCAGCTTAGAGGGCCTAGCGTACAATGAGCAGTTCTTC.

The chain uses TRBV7-2 and TRBJ2-3; 7 bases line up with TRBD2. Trimming took 0 bases from V and 6 from J; bases not matched to a gene: 3. CDR1 and CDR2 (germline): SGHTA, FQGNSA. The CDR3 is made up of 14 amino acids. For the CDR3, the DNA is TGTGCCAGCAGCTTAGCGTGGGGAGGGGATACGCAGTATTTT. Translating it yields CASSLAWGGDTQYF.

This chain connects TRBV14 to TRBJ1-2; D gene uncertain. CDR1 and CDR2 (germline): SGHDN, FVKESK. V was cut by 3 bases and J by 4 bases, with 12 bases left in between. The CDR3 extends over 14 amino acids. For the CDR3, the DNA is TGTGCCAGCAGCCAGCTTACCCAAATCTATGGCTACACCTTC. Translating gives CASSQLTQIYGYTF.

The V gene is TRBV14, the J gene TRBJ1-4, with D possibly TRBD1 on 5 matching bases. Germline loops: CDR1 SGHDN, CDR2 FVKESK. With 4 bases removed from V and 0 bases from J, the gap between germline ends came to 9 bases. The CDR3 loop spans 15 amino acids. The CDR3 bases are TGTGCCAGCAGCCCACGGGGGTCAACTAATGAAAAACTGTTTTTT. Protein sequence: CASSPRGSTNEKLFF.

The chain is built from TRBV9 and TRBJ1-3; 10 nucleotides agree with TRBD1. V shed 4 bases, J shed 5 bases, and the junction held 9 bases outside the gene matches. This CDR3 spans 16 amino acids. Germline V gene lookup returns CDR1 SGDLS and CDR2 YYNGEE. In DNA form, the CDR3 reads TGTGCCAGCAGCTCACGACGACAGGGGGCAAGAAACACCATATATTTT. It yields the protein CASSSRRQGARNTIYF.

The chain couples TRBV9 to TRBJ2-1; D perhaps matches TRBD2 (6 bases). V was clipped by 2 bases and J by 3 bases, with 15 bases between them. Germline CDR1 reads SGDLS; CDR2 reads YYNGEE. This CDR3 has 16 amino acids. The CDR3, as DNA: TGTGCCAGCAGCGTGACTAGAAGACCCAGCTACAATGAGCAGTTCTTC. Translation gives CASSVTRRPSYNEQFF.

The chain uses TRBV30 and TRBJ2-7, with 7 bases matching TRBD1. The CDR3 runs 13 residues. Trimming at V came to 4 bases and at J to 2 bases, leaving 5 bases not matched to a gene. Germline loops: CDR1 GTSNPN, CDR2 SVGIG (reference sequence). The CDR3 spells CAWKRGLPYEQYF. The CDR3 DNA follows: TGTGCCTGGAAGAGGGGGCTTCCCTACGAGCAGTACTTC.

The chain employs TRBV6-5 and TRBJ2-3; possible D gene TRBD2, 5 bases. Germline CDR1 and CDR2: MNHEY and SVGAGI. The CDR3 contains 11 residues. The germline V and J ends were trimmed by 6 bases and 5 bases, with 6 bases remaining between them. The CDR3 region has the DNA TGTGCCAGCAGCGAGGGAGATACGCAGTATTTT. This encodes CASSEGDTQYF.

The chain links TRBV6-1 to TRBJ1-2; D gene ambiguous. Germline CDR1 and CDR2: MNHNS and SASEGT. Trimming left V 6 bases short and J 4 bases short, with 15 bases between. The CDR3 sequence is 14 residues long. CDR3 sequence reads: CASRNTGRAYGYTF. The CDR3 bases are TGTGCCAGCAGAAATACGGGGAGGGCCTATGGCTACACCTTC.

The chain joins TRBV27 to TRBJ1-2; 7 bases fit TRBD1. CDR1 MNHEY and CDR2 SMNVEV come from the germline V gene (reference sequence). CDR3 size: 16 residues. The V gene end was trimmed by 6 bases and the J gene end by 2 bases; junction bases not matched to a gene: 12. The CDR3 is CASRLTGTATNYGYTF. The CDR3 DNA is TGTGCCAGCAGGCTAACCGGGACAGCGACCAACTATGGCTACACCTTC.

The rearrangement joins TRBV28 to TRBJ2-7, with D possibly being TRBD1 (5 bases). Germline values: CDR1 MDHEN, CDR2 SYDVKM. Trimming shortened V by 5 bases and J by 0 bases, and 14 bases separated the two germline ends. The CDR3 runs 15 residues. CDR3 sequence: CASSPHRQSSYEQYF. The CDR3 DNA reads TGTGCCAGCAGTCCCCATAGACAGAGCTCCTACGAGCAGTACTTC.

The chain is built from TRBV29-1 and TRBJ1-1, with unresolved D. CDR3 length: 13 residues. Germline CDR1 is SQVTM and CDR2 is ANQGSEA. V was shortened by 7 bases and J by 1 base, with 13 bases between the two germline ends. The CDR3 DNA reads TGCAGCGCCCGGGTACAGTCGAACACTGAAGCTTTCTTT. It is translated as CSARVQSNTEAFF.